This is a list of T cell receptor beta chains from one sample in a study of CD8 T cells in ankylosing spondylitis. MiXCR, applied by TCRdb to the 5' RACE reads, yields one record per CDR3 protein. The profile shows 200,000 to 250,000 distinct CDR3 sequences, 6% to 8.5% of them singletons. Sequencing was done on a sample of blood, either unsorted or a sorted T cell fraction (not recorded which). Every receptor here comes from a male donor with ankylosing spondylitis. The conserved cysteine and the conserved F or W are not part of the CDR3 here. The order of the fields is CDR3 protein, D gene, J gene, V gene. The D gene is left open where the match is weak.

ASSLAGAGNTEAF	-	TRBJ1-1	TRBV11-2
SVLVNRVLNTEAF	-	TRBJ1-1	TRBV29-1
ASRDTGYHQPQH	-	TRBJ1-5	TRBV7-2
ASSVGYSDTQY	-	TRBJ2-3	TRBV9
ASMRWTGGYTEAF	TRBD1	TRBJ1-1	TRBV19
ASSGSDPSNYEQY	-	TRBJ2-7	TRBV9
ASSDLSANEQY	-	TRBJ2-7	TRBV7-2
ASSSSRQGPRYEQY	TRBD1	TRBJ2-7	TRBV6-2/TRBV6-3
ASSSRNREATEAF	-	TRBJ1-1	TRBV27
ASKSRERRATFLSYNEQF	-	TRBJ2-1	TRBV6-2/TRBV6-3
ASSQGTGGGQPQH	TRBD1	TRBJ1-5	TRBV4-3
ASSYSGRYDGYT	-	TRBJ1-2	TRBV6-5
ASSLGPDARYISYNEQF	-	TRBJ2-1	TRBV11-1
ASSLGGGRYQPQH	-	TRBJ1-5	TRBV7-8
SALPRGSFYEQY	TRBD1	TRBJ2-7	TRBV20-1
ASSMTIVYEQY	-	TRBJ2-7	TRBV19
ASSGAGTSGPLNEQF	TRBD2	TRBJ2-1	TRBV5-1
ASSPGQGGGYGYT	TRBD1	TRBJ1-2	TRBV7-9
ASSSGTSGGPVYNEQF	TRBD2	TRBJ2-1	TRBV7-6
ASFDGEAF	-	TRBJ1-1	TRBV11-2
ASSNGTSGKGEQY	-	TRBJ2-7	TRBV21-1
ASSLDGDEQY	-	TRBJ2-7	TRBV5-1
SVEGVAGPRNNEQF	-	TRBJ2-1	TRBV29-1
ATSEAFTQY	-	TRBJ2-3	TRBV24-1